Listed below are T cell receptor beta chains from one sample, sequenced in a study of blood T cells in healthy people across ages. MiXCR was run by TCRdb on the 5' RACE reads, yielding one entry per CDR3 protein. In the table there are approximately 680,000 distinct CDR3 sequences, approximately 30% of which are singletons. What was sequenced was blood. All receptors come from a woman aged 80 or over in good health. Both conserved end residues are part of each CDR3. The order of the fields is J gene, V gene, clone size, D gene, CDR3 DNA, CDR3 protein. The D gene is left open where the match is weak. The size of a clone is reported for some rows only, either as once, few or many, or as a class for expanded clones.

TRBJ1-5 TRBV20-1 - TRBD1 TGCAGTGCTAGACAGGGGGCGGATCATCAGCCCCAGCATTTT CSARQGADHQPQHF
TRBJ2-7 TRBV20-1 - - TGCAGTGCTAGATCCGGGGACACCTGCAATGAGCAGTACTTC CSARSGDTCNEQYF
TRBJ2-2 TRBV14 - - TGTGCCAGCAGCCAAGTTAGCACCGGGGAGCTGTTTTTT CASSQVSTGELFF
TRBJ2-1 TRBV2 many - TGTGCCAGCACCTCCCGGGACTCAATAAATGAGCAGTTCTTC CASTSRDSINEQFF
TRBJ2-1 TRBV4-1 - - TGCGCCAGCAGCTGGGGGGGCTATGAGCAGTTCTTC CASSWGGYEQFF
TRBJ1-1 TRBV20-1 - - TGCAGTGCTGGGGCAGTCGGCACTGAAGCTTTCTTT CSAGAVGTEAFF
TRBJ2-7 TRBV29-1 many - TGCAGCGTGTACCGGGACAAGCCTTACGAGCAGTACTTC CSVYRDKPYEQYF
TRBJ1-1 TRBV20-1 - - TGCAGTGCTAGCGGGGGGGGCGCTGAAGCTTTCTTT CSASGGGAEAFF
TRBJ2-6 TRBV19 many TRBD1 TGTGCCAGTAGTATAGATCAGGGGGCTTTCTCTGGGGCCAACGTCCTGACTTTC CASSIDQGAFSGANVLTF
TRBJ1-1 TRBV20-1 few - TGCAGTGCGCGGCCCCCGCAGGAGTTAGGCGGAGAAGCTTTCTTT CSARPPQELGGEAFF
TRBJ2-3 TRBV9 - TRBD2 TGTGCCAGCGGCTCCCAGCGGGGGGGCCGCGCAGATACGCAGTATTTT CASGSQRGGRADTQYF
TRBJ1-2 TRBV7-3 many - TGTGCCAGCAGCTTAATTGCACAGGCCGGGGGCTACACCTTC CASSLIAQAGGYTF
TRBJ1-2 TRBV7-2 many TRBD1 TGTGCCAGCAGTTTCGGACAGGGGTATGGCTACACCTTC CASSFGQGYGYTF
TRBJ2-3 TRBV27 - - TGTGCCAGCAGTCTCAAGCGGCAACCTACAGATACGCAGTATTTT CASSLKRQPTDTQYF
TRBJ2-7 TRBV12-3/TRBV12-4 - - TGTGCCAGCAGTTTTTTAAGTATCCACGAGCAGTACTTC CASSFLSIHEQYF
TRBJ2-6 TRBV7-9 - - TGTGCCAGCAGCACGCTCCGGGACACGAATAAAGATGGGGCCAACGTCCGGACTTTC CASSTLRDTNKDGANVRTF
TRBJ2-1 TRBV29-1 - - TGCAGCGTTGGAACAGGTTTGAGCTCCTACAATGAGCAGTTCTTC CSVGTGLSSYNEQFF
TRBJ1-1 TRBV6-5 - TRBD1 TGTGCCAGCAGAAGGGACAGGGCAAATCGATACACTGAAGCTTTCTTT CASRRDRANRYTEAFF
TRBJ2-3 TRBV5-1 - - TGCGCCAGCAGCTTTGGTGGTGGGGGTGGAGCAGATACGCAGTATTTT CASSFGGGGGADTQYF
TRBJ2-6 TRBV28 few - TGTGCCAGCGGCCTACTCACAGGGTCATCGGGGGCCAACGTCCTGACTTTC CASGLLTGSSGANVLTF
TRBJ1-2 TRBV13 once - TGTGCCAGCAGCTTAGTCTCTACAGGGATGGAAGGCTACACCTTC CASSLVSTGMEGYTF
TRBJ2-5 TRBV28 many - TGTGCCAGCAGTTTCTATAGCGGAGCGGTACAAGAGACCCAGTACTTC CASSFYSGAVQETQYF
TRBJ2-1 TRBV7-2 - - TGTGCCAGCAGACAGGGGGGGGATAGGGAGCAGTTCTTC CASRQGGDREQFF
TRBJ1-1 TRBV28 - - TGTGCCAGCAGTAGCGAGACGGCGGGGTTGGCTTTCTTT CASSSETAGLAFF
TRBJ2-1 TRBV20-1 - TRBD1 TGCAGTGCTAGAAGCCCCGACAGGGGTCGCAATGAGCAGTTCTTC CSARSPDRGRNEQFF
TRBJ1-2 TRBV6-1 many TRBD1 TGTGCCAGCAGTGCCCCTCCGGGACAGGGGCGCAGCCTGAGCGTAGCTAACTATGGCTACACCTTC CASSAPPGQGRSLSVANYGYTF
TRBJ2-3 TRBV20-1 many TRBD2 TGCAGTGCCCTAGCGGGACTCAGCCTAAGGGGCACAGATACGCAGTATTTT CSALAGLSLRGTDTQYF
TRBJ1-4 TRBV6-5 few TRBD1 TGTGCCAGCAGTTTGGGTCAGGGGGCGCGGACTAATGAAAAACTGTTTTTT CASSLGQGARTNEKLFF
TRBJ1-1 TRBV5-1 - - TGCGCCAGCAGCTTGGCTGGAGACACCGGGCGACCTTTCTTT CASSLAGDTGRPFF
TRBJ1-5 TRBV19 few - TGTGCCTGTAGTATCCGGGCAGGGACGGGTCAGCCCCAGCATTTT CACSIRAGTGQPQHF
TRBJ2-3 TRBV20-1 - - TGCAGTGCTAGCGACGCAGGGGGGGCACGAGATACGCAGTATTTT CSASDAGGARDTQYF
TRBJ2-7 TRBV6-1 many - TGTGCCAGCAGTGGTGGAGGGGCCTCCTACGAGCAGTACTTC CASSGGGASYEQYF
TRBJ1-5 TRBV18 few - TGTGCCAGCTCACCACCGGCCGGGGGCGGCAATCAGCCCCAGCATTTT CASSPPAGGGNQPQHF
TRBJ1-4 TRBV12-3/TRBV12-4 few - TGTGCCAGCAGTTTCTCCGGGATAAGTAATGAAAAACTGTTTTTT CASSFSGISNEKLFF
TRBJ2-3 TRBV7-2 many TRBD2 TGTGCCAGCAGCTCACAGAAGACTAGCGGGGGCACAGATACGCAGTATTTT CASSSQKTSGGTDTQYF